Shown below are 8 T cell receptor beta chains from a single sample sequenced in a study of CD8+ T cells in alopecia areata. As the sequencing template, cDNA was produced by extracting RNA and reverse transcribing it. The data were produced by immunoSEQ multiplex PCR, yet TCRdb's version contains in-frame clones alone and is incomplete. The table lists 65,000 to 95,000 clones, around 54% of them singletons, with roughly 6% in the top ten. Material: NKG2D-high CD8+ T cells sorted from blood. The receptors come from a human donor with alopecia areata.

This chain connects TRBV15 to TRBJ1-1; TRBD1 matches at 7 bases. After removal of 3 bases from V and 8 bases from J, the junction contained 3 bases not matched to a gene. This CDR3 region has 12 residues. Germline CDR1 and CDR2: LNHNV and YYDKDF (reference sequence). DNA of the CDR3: TGTGCCACCAGCAGTGGGGACAGAGAAGCTTTCTTT. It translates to CATSSGDREAFF.

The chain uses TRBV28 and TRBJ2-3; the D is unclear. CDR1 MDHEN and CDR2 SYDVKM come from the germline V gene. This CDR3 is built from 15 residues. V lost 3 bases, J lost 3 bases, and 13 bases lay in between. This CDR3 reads CASSFSPASTDTQYF. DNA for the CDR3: TGTGCCAGCAGTTTTAGCCCCGCGTCGACAGATACGCAGTATTTT.

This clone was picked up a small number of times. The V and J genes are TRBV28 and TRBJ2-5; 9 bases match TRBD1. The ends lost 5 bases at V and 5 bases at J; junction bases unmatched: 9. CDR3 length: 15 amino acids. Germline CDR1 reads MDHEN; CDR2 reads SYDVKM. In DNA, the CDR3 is TGTGCCAGCAGTCCCGGGACAGGGTCTTGGGAGACCCAGTACTTC. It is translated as CASSPGTGSWETQYF.

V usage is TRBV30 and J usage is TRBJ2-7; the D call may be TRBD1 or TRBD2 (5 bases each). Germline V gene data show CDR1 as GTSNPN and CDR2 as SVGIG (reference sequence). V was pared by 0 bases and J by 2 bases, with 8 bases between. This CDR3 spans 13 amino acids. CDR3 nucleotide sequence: TGTGCCTGGAGTGTCGGGACCCCCTACGAGCAGTACTTC. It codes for CAWSVGTPYEQYF.

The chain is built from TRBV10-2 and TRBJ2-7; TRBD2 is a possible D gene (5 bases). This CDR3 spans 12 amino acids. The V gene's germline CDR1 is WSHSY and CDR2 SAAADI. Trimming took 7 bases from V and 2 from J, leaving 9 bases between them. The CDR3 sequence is CASTDGAYEQYF. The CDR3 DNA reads TGCGCCAGCACTGACGGGGCCTACGAGCAGTACTTC.

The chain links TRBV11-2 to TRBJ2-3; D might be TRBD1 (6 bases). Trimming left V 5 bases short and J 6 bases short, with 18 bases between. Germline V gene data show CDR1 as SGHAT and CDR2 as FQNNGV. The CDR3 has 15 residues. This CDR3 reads CASSHVQGSFDTQYF. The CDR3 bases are TGTGCCAGCAGCCATGTACAGGGTTCGTTTGATACGCAGTATTTT.

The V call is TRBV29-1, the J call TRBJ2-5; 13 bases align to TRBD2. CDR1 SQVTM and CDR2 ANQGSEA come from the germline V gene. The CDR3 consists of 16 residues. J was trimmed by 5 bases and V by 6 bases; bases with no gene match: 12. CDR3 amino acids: CSVERLAGGPEETQYF. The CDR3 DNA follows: TGCAGCGTCGAAAGACTAGCGGGAGGCCCTGAGGAGACCCAGTACTTC.

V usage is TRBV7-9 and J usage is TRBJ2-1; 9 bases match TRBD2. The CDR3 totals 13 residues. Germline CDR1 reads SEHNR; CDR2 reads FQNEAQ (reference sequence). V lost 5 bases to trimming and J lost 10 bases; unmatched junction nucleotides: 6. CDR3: CASSGLAGDEQFF. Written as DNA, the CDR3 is TGTGCCAGCAGCGGATTAGCGGGGGACGAGCAGTTCTTC.